The 30 T cell receptor beta chains below come from one sample, sequenced in a study of blood T cell repertoires in COVID-19 (dated by TCRdb to 2019 to 2021). The method was the immunoSEQ multiplex PCR assay. What TCRdb holds here is the immuneACCESS table cut down to in-frame rearrangements. Part of the clones is not present; checked against another copy, under half of the missing clones reflect an unresolved V gene, and the others are unexplained. Present in this sample are more than 100,000 clones, 85% to 90% of which were seen just once. The ten largest account for about 2.5% of the sample. Sample: peripheral blood. The source of these receptors is a man aged 45 to 65 with active COVID-19.

The chain has TRBV5-6 and TRBJ1-2; D is perhaps TRBD1 (6 bases). V was pared by 4 bases and J by 2 bases, with 9 bases between. The germline V gene has CDR1 SGHDT and CDR2 YYEEEE. The CDR3 runs to 13 residues. CDR3 sequence: CASSVDSNYGYTF. CDR3 DNA sequence: TGTGCCAGCAGCGTGGACAGCAACTATGGCTACACCTTC.

V and J are TRBV2 and TRBJ1-4; TRBD1 matches at 10 bases. This CDR3 is built from 15 residues. Germline-derived CDR1 and CDR2 are SNHLY and FYNNEI. V lost 4 bases, J lost 3 bases, and 2 bases stayed unmatched. In nucleotides, the CDR3 is TGTGCCAGCAGTGGAGACAGGGGGCCTAATGAAAAACTGTTTTTT. This gives the protein CASSGDRGPNEKLFF.

This chain connects TRBV30 to TRBJ2-5; the D gene is possibly TRBD2 (5 bases). V lost 8 bases, J lost 9 bases, and 16 bases lay in between. This CDR3 is 11 amino acids long. The germline CDR1 and CDR2 sequences are GTSNPN and SVGIG (reference sequence). CDR3 amino acids: CALNEGSAQYF. CDR3 coding DNA: TGTGCCCTGAATGAGGGATCGGCCCAGTACTTC.

The chain joins TRBV18 to TRBJ1-2, with D possibly matching TRBD1 (5 bases). CDR3 length: 13 residues. V lost 3 bases and J 6 bases, leaving 11 bases between the germline ends. From germline, CDR1 is KGHSH and CDR2 LQKENI. This chain's CDR3 is CASSPRQRDGYTF. Written as DNA, the CDR3 is TGTGCCAGCTCACCCAGACAGAGAGATGGCTACACCTTC. Drawing the rest from reference TRBV18 and TRBJ1-2, the complete variable domain is NAGVMQNPRHLVRRRGQEARLRCSPMKGHSHVYWYRQLPEEGLKFMVYLQKENIIDESGMPKERFSAEFPKEGPSILRIQQVVRGDSAAYFCASSPRQRDGYTFGSGTRLTVV.

The rearrangement links TRBV5-6 to TRBJ1-4, with D perhaps TRBD1 (6 bases). Germline assignment: CDR1 SGHDT and CDR2 YYEEEE. The CDR3 covers 16 residues. The V end was cut by 0 bases, the J end by 6 bases, with 15 bases between. CDR3 amino acids: CASSLARGGRDEKLFF. CDR3 bases: TGTGCCAGCAGCTTGGCCAGGGGAGGGAGGGATGAAAAACTGTTTTTT.

The gene calls are TRBV11-3 and TRBJ2-3; 10 nucleotides agree with TRBD1. CDR3 length: 14 amino acids. Germline V CDR1 and CDR2: SGHNT, YENEEA. V lost 3 bases, J lost 10 bases, and 7 bases stayed unmatched. DNA of the CDR3: TGTGCCAGCAGCTTGGGACAGGGGTTGGGGGCGCAGTATTTT. It encodes CASSLGQGLGAQYF. Supplemented by reference TRBV11-3 and TRBJ2-3, the full variable domain reads EAGVVQSPRYKIIEKKQPVAFWCNPISGHNTLYWYLQNLGQGPELLIRYENEEAVDDSQLPKDRFSAERLKGVDSTLKIQPAELGDSAVYLCASSLGQGLGAQYFGPGTRLTVL.

This CDR3 reads CASSYGQGAHYGYTF. CDR3 nucleotide sequence: TGTGCCAGCAGCTACGGACAGGGCGCTCACTATGGCTACACCTTC. V is TRBV5-4 and J is TRBJ1-2; TRBD1 matches 8 bases. V lost 3 bases and J lost 3; bases outside the gene matches: 7. This CDR3 comprises 15 residues. The germline V gene has CDR1 SGHNT and CDR2 YYREEE (reference sequence).

The CDR3 DNA reads as TGCGCCAGCAGCCCAACATGGGGCATGAACACTGAAGCTTTCTTT. This gives the protein CASSPTWGMNTEAFF. The chain links TRBV4-1 to TRBJ1-1, with a weak D call TRBD1 (5 bases). The V gene lost 4 bases and the J gene lost 0 bases, with 12 bases spanning the gap. From germline, CDR1 is MGHRA and CDR2 YSYEKL. The CDR3 consists of 15 residues.

The V and J genes are TRBV7-9 and TRBJ2-6, with D hard to call. The CDR3 runs 15 residues. The germline CDR1 and CDR2 sequences are SEHNR and FQNEAQ (reference sequence). The germline V and J ends were trimmed by 5 bases and 4 bases, with 12 bases remaining between them. As DNA, the CDR3 is TGTGCCAGCAGCCACCGAGGTTCAGGGGCCAACGTCCTGACTTTC. It yields the protein CASSHRGSGANVLTF. The full variable domain, completed using reference TRBV7-9 and TRBJ2-6, is DTGVSQNPRHKITKRGQNVTFRCDPISEHNRLYWYRQTLGQGPEFLTYFQNEAQLEKSRLLSDRFSAERPKGSFSTLEIQRTEQGDSAMYLCASSHRGSGANVLTFGAGSRLTVL.

This chain links TRBV6-5 with TRBJ2-1, with 8 nucleotides matching TRBD2. Per the germline V gene, CDR1 is MNHEY and CDR2 is SVGAGI. Germline trimming cut 7 bases from V and 2 bases from J; bases unmatched to any gene: 7. This CDR3 has 15 amino acids. CDR3 region: CASTGRGVTYNEQFF. The CDR3 bases are TGTGCCAGCACCGGGAGGGGGGTCACCTACAATGAGCAGTTCTTC.

V and J are TRBV4-1 and TRBJ2-7, with TRBD1 as a possible D gene (6 bases). Per the germline V gene, CDR1 is MGHRA and CDR2 is YSYEKL. The CDR3 totals 14 residues. V lost 6 bases and J 6 bases, leaving 18 bases between the germline ends. This CDR3 is CASSYRVFSPEQYF. DNA for the CDR3: TGCGCCAGCAGTTACAGGGTTTTCTCCCCCGAGCAGTACTTC.

The CDR3 DNA sequence: TGTGCCAGCAGCCAAGGGCTTTCAGAGGGAGAGACCCAGTACTTC. As protein: CASSQGLSEGETQYF. The chain recombines TRBV3-1 (or the pseudogene TRBV3-2) with TRBJ2-5; a possible D gene is TRBD2 (5 bases). V was trimmed by 1 base and J by 4 bases, leaving 13 bases between them. The germline V gene encodes CDR1 LGHDT and CDR2 YNNKEL (reference sequence). CDR3 length: 15 amino acids.

This chain joins TRBV5-4 and TRBJ1-5; 11 bases align to TRBD1. Germline V lookup: CDR1 SGHNT, CDR2 YYREEE (reference sequence). V gave up 4 bases and J gave up 7 bases; unmatched junction bases: 10. There are 16 residues in the CDR3. CDR3 nucleotides: TGTGCCAGCAGCCCCCGGGACAGGGGGGAAAGGCAGCCCCAGCATTTT. This gives the protein CASSPRDRGERQPQHF.

The CDR3 nucleotides are TGCGCCAGCAGTCCGGACAGGGGGACAGATACGCAGTATTTT. Translating it yields CASSPDRGTDTQYF. The chain couples TRBV5-1 to TRBJ2-3, with 10 nucleotides matching TRBD1. Trimming at V came to 5 bases and at J to 3 bases, leaving 3 bases not matched to a gene. The length of the CDR3 is 14 residues. Germline V CDR1 and CDR2: SGHRS, YFSETQ.

The chain joins TRBV6-5 to TRBJ2-6, with D possibly being TRBD2 (6 bases). Germline V CDR1 and CDR2: MNHEY, SVGAGI. CDR3 length: 13 amino acids. Trimming took 6 bases from V and 11 from J, leaving 14 bases between them. This CDR3 is CASSNGGLHVLTF. CDR3 DNA sequence: TGTGCCAGCAGCAACGGGGGACTTCACGTCCTGACTTTC.

Only a few counts were recorded for this clone. Other DNA sequences in the sample encode the same CDR3. The chain carries TRBV18 and TRBJ1-5; D call uncertain. This CDR3 has 13 amino acids. CDR1 is KGHSH, CDR2 LQKENI, per germline. With 2 bases removed from V and 4 bases from J, the gap between germline ends came to 6 bases. In DNA, the CDR3 is TGTGCCAGCTCACCAGGGCAGAATCAGCCCCAGCATTTT. It is translated as CASSPGQNQPQHF. The full variable domain, in which reference TRBV18 and TRBJ1-5 provide the parts outside the CDR3, is NAGVMQNPRHLVRRRGQEARLRCSPMKGHSHVYWYRQLPEEGLKFMVYLQKENIIDESGMPKERFSAEFPKEGPSILRIQQVVRGDSAAYFCASSPGQNQPQHFGDGTRLSIL.

This rearrangement joins TRBV7-2 to TRBJ2-2, with a possible D match to TRBD1 (5 bases). Germline lookup yields CDR1 SGHTA and CDR2 FQGNSA. This CDR3 comprises 15 residues. V was trimmed by 1 base and J by 4 bases, leaving 10 bases between them. CDR3 protein: CASSLEVTVTGELFF. CDR3 coding DNA: TGTGCCAGCAGCTTAGAGGTGACAGTCACCGGGGAGCTGTTTTTT.

The CDR3 sequence is CASSVSINTEAFF. The CDR3, as DNA: TGTGCCAGCAGCGTAAGCATCAACACTGAAGCTTTCTTT. The rearrangement joins TRBV9 to TRBJ1-1, with D uncertain. Germline CDR1 is SGDLS and CDR2 is YYNGEE. V was pared by 1 base and J by 2 bases, with 6 bases between. This CDR3 has 13 amino acids.

V usage is TRBV7-2 and J usage is TRBJ2-1, with 9 nucleotides matching TRBD2. The CDR3 length is 17 residues. Germline V gene lookup returns CDR1 SGHTA and CDR2 FQGNSA. The V and J ends lost 4 bases and 2 bases, in that order; junction bases with no gene match: 9. The CDR3 coding sequence is TGTGCCAGCAGCTCCCAGGGTAGCGGGGGCACCTACAATGAGCAGTTCTTC. Its translation: CASSSQGSGGTYNEQFF. The variable domain in full, completed from reference TRBV7-2 and TRBJ2-1, reads GAGVSQSPSNKVTEKGKDVELRCDPISGHTALYWYRQSLGQGLEFLIYFQGNSAPDKSGLPSDRFSAERTGGSVSTLTIQRTQQEDSAVYLCASSSQGSGGTYNEQFFGPGTRLTVL.

The CDR3 DNA is TGTGCCAGTAGTACCTACAGGGGAGGAGGGGAAAAACTGTTTTTT. Protein: CASSTYRGGGEKLFF. The chain recombines TRBV19 with TRBJ1-4; TRBD1 aligns across 7 bases. In germline, CDR1 is LNHDA, CDR2 SQIVND (reference sequence). V shed 4 bases and J 8 bases; nucleotides not matched to a gene: 10. The CDR3 sequence is 15 residues long. Together with reference TRBV19 and TRBJ1-4, the CDR3 gives the full variable domain: DGGITQSPKYLFRKEGQNVTLSCEQNLNHDAMYWYRQDPGQGLRLIYYSQIVNDFQKGDIAEGYSVSREKKESFPLTVTSAQKNPTAFYLCASSTYRGGGEKLFFGSGTQLSVL.

The chain combines TRBV12-5 with TRBJ1-5; maybe TRBD1 (5 bases). This CDR3 has 15 residues. Germline V CDR1 and CDR2: LGHNT, FRNRAP. The CDR3 DNA follows: TGTGCCATACCTTGGGAGGGACTGCCTAATCAGCCCCAGCATTTT. This translates into CAIPWEGLPNQPQHF. Looking up the rest from reference TRBV12-5 and TRBJ1-5 gives the full variable domain: DARVTQTPRHKVTEMGQEVTMRCQPILGHNTVFWYRQTMMQGLELLAYFRNRAPLDDSGMPKDRFSAEMPDATLATLKIQPSEPRDSAVYFCAIPWEGLPNQPQHFGDGTRLSIL.

The chain couples TRBV6-6 to TRBJ1-2; D may be TRBD1 (6 bases). CDR3 length equals 13 residues. From germline, CDR1 is MNHNY and CDR2 SVGAGI (reference sequence). The ends were cut back, 5 bases at V and 4 bases at J, with 11 bases in the middle. The CDR3 coding sequence is TGTGCCAGCAGTCCCCGGACAGCCTATGGCTACACCTTC. This sequence encodes CASSPRTAYGYTF.

The rearrangement links TRBV5-6 to TRBJ1-2; D unclear. In germline, CDR1 is SGHDT, CDR2 YYEEEE. The germline V and J ends were trimmed by 6 bases and 4 bases, with 16 bases remaining between them. The CDR3 runs 14 residues. The CDR3 DNA is TGTGCCAGCACCACGGGGTTTCGGTTCTATGGCTACACCTTC. This gives the protein CASTTGFRFYGYTF.

The chain combines TRBV7-6 with TRBJ1-2; D might be TRBD1 (5 bases). This CDR3 comprises 15 residues. V was trimmed by 5 bases and J by 4 bases, leaving 17 bases between them. Germline V gene lookup returns CDR1 SGHVS and CDR2 FNYEAQ. CDR3 loop: CASSPSDGGTYGYTF. In DNA, the CDR3 is TGTGCCAGCAGCCCCTCCGACGGGGGGACCTATGGCTACACCTTC.

This chain uses TRBV18 with TRBJ2-1; 8 positions agree with TRBD2. V lost 6 bases to trimming and J lost 9 bases; unmatched junction nucleotides: 10. CDR3 length: 14 residues. Germline values: CDR1 KGHSH, CDR2 LQKENI. CDR3: CASSPGLAGFEQFF. The CDR3 nucleotides are TGTGCCAGCTCCCCGGGTCTAGCGGGTTTTGAGCAGTTCTTC. Full variable domain (outside the CDR3, taken from reference TRBV18 and TRBJ2-1): NAGVMQNPRHLVRRRGQEARLRCSPMKGHSHVYWYRQLPEEGLKFMVYLQKENIIDESGMPKERFSAEFPKEGPSILRIQQVVRGDSAAYFCASSPGLAGFEQFFGPGTRLTVL.

CDR3 DNA: TGTGCCAGCAAAGAGGGCCCTTACGAGCAGTACTTC. Residues: CASKEGPYEQYF. This chain connects TRBV6-5 to TRBJ2-7, with a tentative D call TRBD2 (5 bases). The CDR3 is made up of 12 amino acids. Germline V lookup: CDR1 MNHEY, CDR2 SVGAGI. V dropped 7 bases and J dropped 4 bases, with 11 bases sitting between them.

The chain uses TRBV2 and TRBJ2-1, with D unresolved. The germline CDR1 and CDR2 sequences are SNHLY and FYNNEI. V lost 7 bases to trimming and J lost 5 bases, with 15 bases between them. CDR3 length equals 14 residues. The CDR3 coding sequence is TGTGCCAGCAAACTTGATTGGTCGGACAATGAGCAGTTCTTC. It translates to CASKLDWSDNEQFF. The full variable domain, rest sourced from reference TRBV2 and TRBJ2-1, is EPEVTQTPSHQVTQMGQEVILRCVPISNHLYFYWYRQILGQKVEFLVSFYNNEISEKSEIFDDQFSVERPDGSNFTLKIRSTKLEDSAMYFCASKLDWSDNEQFFGPGTRLTVL.

The chain is built from TRBV15 and TRBJ1-3, with TRBD1 matching 8 bases. This CDR3 is 17 amino acids long. V lost 5 bases to trimming and J lost 0 bases; unmatched junction nucleotides: 9. Germline V lookup: CDR1 LNHNV, CDR2 YYDKDF (reference sequence). The CDR3 protein is CATSSSDRAASGNTIYF. The CDR3 region has the DNA TGTGCCACCAGCTCCTCGGACAGGGCGGCCTCTGGAAACACCATATATTTT.

This rearrangement joins TRBV7-2 to TRBJ2-5; D gene ambiguous. In germline, CDR1 is SGHTA, CDR2 FQGNSA. This CDR3 is 15 amino acids long. Trimming took 5 bases from V and 2 from J, leaving 15 bases between them. The CDR3 sequence is CASSIVIPAQETQYF. The CDR3 DNA follows: TGTGCCAGCAGCATCGTGATCCCTGCGCAAGAGACCCAGTACTTC.

The V gene is TRBV12-2, the J gene TRBJ1-5; whether TRBD1, the table's D call, matches the DNA was not checked. TRBV12-2 is reported as a pseudogene. The CDR3 has 18 amino acids. CDR3 in DNA: TGTGCAAGTCGTCCAGGTAGGGACAGGGGGAATGGCAATCAGCCCCAGCATTTT. Translation: CASRPGRDRGNGNQPQHF.